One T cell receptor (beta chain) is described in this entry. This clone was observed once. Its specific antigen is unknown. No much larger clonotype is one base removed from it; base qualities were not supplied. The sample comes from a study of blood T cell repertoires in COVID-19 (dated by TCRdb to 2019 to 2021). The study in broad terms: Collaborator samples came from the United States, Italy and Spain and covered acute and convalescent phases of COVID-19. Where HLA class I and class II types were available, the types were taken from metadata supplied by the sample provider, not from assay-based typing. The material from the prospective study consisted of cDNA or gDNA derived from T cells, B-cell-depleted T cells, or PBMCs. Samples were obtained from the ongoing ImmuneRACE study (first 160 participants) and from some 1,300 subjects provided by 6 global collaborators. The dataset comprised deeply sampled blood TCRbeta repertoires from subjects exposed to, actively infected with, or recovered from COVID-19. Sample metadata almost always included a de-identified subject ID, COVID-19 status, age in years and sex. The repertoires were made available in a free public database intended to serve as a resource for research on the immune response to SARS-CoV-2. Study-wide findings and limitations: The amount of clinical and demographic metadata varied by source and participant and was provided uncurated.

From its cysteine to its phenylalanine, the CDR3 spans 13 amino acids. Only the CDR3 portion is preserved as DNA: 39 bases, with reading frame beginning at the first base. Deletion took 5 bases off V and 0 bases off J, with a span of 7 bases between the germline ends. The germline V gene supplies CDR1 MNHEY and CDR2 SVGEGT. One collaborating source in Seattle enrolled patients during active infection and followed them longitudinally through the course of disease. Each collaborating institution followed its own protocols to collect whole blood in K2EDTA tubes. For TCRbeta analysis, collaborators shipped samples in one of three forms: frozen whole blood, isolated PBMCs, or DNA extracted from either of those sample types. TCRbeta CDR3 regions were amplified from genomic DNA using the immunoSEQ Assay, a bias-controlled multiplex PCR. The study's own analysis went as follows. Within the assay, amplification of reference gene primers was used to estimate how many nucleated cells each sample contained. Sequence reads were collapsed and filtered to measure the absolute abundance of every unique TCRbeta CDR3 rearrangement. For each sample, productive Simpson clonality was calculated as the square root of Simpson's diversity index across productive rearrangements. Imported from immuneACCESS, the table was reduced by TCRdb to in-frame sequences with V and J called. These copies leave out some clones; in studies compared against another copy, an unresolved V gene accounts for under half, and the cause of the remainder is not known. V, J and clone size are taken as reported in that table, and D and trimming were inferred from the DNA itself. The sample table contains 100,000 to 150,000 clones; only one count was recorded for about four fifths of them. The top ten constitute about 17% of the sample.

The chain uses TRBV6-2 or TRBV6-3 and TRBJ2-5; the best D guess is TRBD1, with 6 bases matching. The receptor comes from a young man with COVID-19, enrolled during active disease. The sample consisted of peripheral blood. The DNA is TGTGCCAGCAGTGACAGGAACCAAGAGACCCAGTACTTC. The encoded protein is CASSDRNQETQYF.